This T cell receptor beta chain was observed in a study of T cells in Graves' hyperthyroidism and ophthalmopathy. Using RNA transcripts as the source, TCR beta CDR3 regions were amplified. The HTBI set primed first-round TCR CDR3 RT-PCR. Each CDR3 protein gets one entry after TCRdb re-called the multiplex PCR reads with MiXCR. The table has around 600,000 distinct CDR3 sequences, more than 14% seen once. The study's findings and limits: Blood also held most thyroid clonotypes expanded beyond 0.001.

In making diagnoses, clinical symptoms, serum thyroxine and TRAb, thyroid ultrasound and orbital computed tomography were all used. The PBMCs were sourced from fresh peripheral blood (around 9.3 ml). This clonotype was recorded many times. The antigen remains undetermined. V was shortened by 8 bases and J by 3 bases, with 17 bases between the two germline ends. The CDR3 loop spans 15 amino acids. Germline loops: CDR1 SEHNR, CDR2 FQNEAQ (reference sequence). This chain connects TRBV7-9 to TRBJ2-1, with D tentatively TRBD1 or TRBD2 (6 bases each). Sample: blood. The origin of this receptor is a woman in her 50s with Graves' ophthalmopathy. The CDR3 nucleotides read TGTGCCAGCCTAAAGGGGGGAGTGGGCTACAATGAGCAGTTCTTC. This translates into CASLKGGVGYNEQFF.